The clone carrying this T cell receptor beta chain was seen a single time. The V and J ends lost 1 base and 1 base respectively, with 8 bases between them. Per the germline V gene, CDR1 is SGHDN and CDR2 is FVKESK. The length of the CDR3 is 14 residues. The data belong to a study of T cell responses to AZD1222 COVID-19 vaccine. Produced via immunoSEQ multiplex PCR; TCRdb's table is partial and in-frame only. This table holds 75,000 to 100,000 clones, around 87% found once. V gene TRBV14 combines with J gene TRBJ2-7; D not resolved. This receptor was identified in an adult in good health. This specimen was peripheral blood, taken on day 0 of AZD1222 vaccination. CDR3 DNA sequence: TGTGCCAGCAGCCAAGGGTACTTTTCCTACGAGCAGTACTTC. The encoded protein is CASSQGYFSYEQYF.